This record covers a single T cell receptor (beta chain). Its target is unknown. The ends were cut back, 0 bases at V and 8 bases at J, with 17 bases in the middle. This CDR3 has 16 residues. Germline V gives CDR1 SGHAT, CDR2 FQNNGV. This sample is drawn from a study of CD8 T cells in ankylosing spondylitis. The study's findings and limits: Reported data indicate significant enrichment of disease-linked clones within matched ankylosing spondylitis synovial fluid. Ankylosing spondylitis blood appeared to be characterized by a TCR beta motif of 8 or 9 highly homologous variants.

Quantitative 5'-RACE was performed with molecular barcodes, and it yielded the TCR beta libraries. TCRdb re-called the 5' RACE reads with MiXCR, one entry per CDR3 protein. The table includes roughly 280,000 distinct CDR3 sequences, about 19% detected once. This chain connects TRBV11-2 to TRBJ2-1; D not resolved. The source material was blood, either unsorted or a sorted T cell fraction (not recorded which). This TCR was recovered from a male donor with ankylosing spondylitis or in good health (not recorded which). CDR3 sequence reads: CASSLEARALWDEQFF. The CDR3 bases are TGTGCCAGCAGCTTAGAAGCTAGAGCCTTATGGGATGAGCAGTTCTTC. Variable domain in full (rest from reference TRBV11-2 and TRBJ2-1): EAGVAQSPRYKIIEKRQSVAFWCNPISGHATLYWYQQILGQGPKLLIQFQNNGVVDDSQLPKDRFSAERLKGVDSTLKIQPAKLEDSAVYLCASSLEARALWDEQFFGPGTRLTVL.